The 8 T cell receptor beta chains presented below share a single source sample, sequenced in a study of blood T cells in healthy people across ages (dated by TCRdb to 2015 to 2017). The library was built by means of 5' RACE. TCRdb records Illumina HiSeq 2500 as the sequencer. A second PCR of roughly 7 to 12 cycles was performed with a sample-barcoded 5' primer and a J-beta primer mix. Through fastp at Q25 and MiXCR, TCRdb rebuilt clones from the public reads, retaining in-frame beta chains. Each entry is one CDR3 protein sequence, shown with its most common DNA and genes. This sample gives over a million distinct CDR3 sequences in total; about 25% of them show up just once. The ten largest clones represent around 0.75% of the sample. The sample was also reused in another study, on T cells of mothers and their children.

Sequenced sample: blood. These receptors originate from a girl aged 2-15 years in good health.

This chain joins TRBV20-1 and TRBJ2-3; D not certain. This CDR3 is 12 amino acids long. Trimming removed 6 bases from V and 4 bases from J, with 11 bases in between. The V gene's germline CDR1 is DFQATT and CDR2 SNEGSKA (reference sequence). The CDR3 loop is CSATLVADTQYF. DNA for the CDR3: TGCAGTGCGACCCTCGTTGCAGATACGCAGTATTTT.

The sample holds a few counts of this clonotype. CDR3 in amino acids: CASSQERTDNSPLHF. CDR3 bases: TGTGCCAGCAGCCAAGAACGGACGGACAATTCACCCCTCCACTTT. The V and J genes are TRBV4-2 and TRBJ1-6; D remains unclear. CDR1 and CDR2 (germline): LGHNA, YNFKEQ. This CDR3 has 15 residues. Trimming took 0 bases from V and 7 from J, leaving 10 bases between them.

This chain uses TRBV5-1 with TRBJ2-3; 11 bases are a match to TRBD2. The CDR3 totals 16 residues. V trimming: 2 bases; J trimming: 6 bases; junction bases outside the gene matches: 8. Germline CDR1 is SGHRS and CDR2 is YFSETQ. The CDR3 sequence: CASSFARLAGYDTQYF. CDR3 nucleotide sequence: TGCGCCAGCAGCTTCGCCCGACTAGCGGGGTATGATACGCAGTATTTT.

This chain uses TRBV7-2 with TRBJ2-3; 9 bases are shared with TRBD2. V gave up 3 bases and J gave up 4 bases; unmatched junction bases: 11. The germline V gene has CDR1 SGHTA and CDR2 FQGNSA. There are 17 residues in the CDR3. CDR3 region: CASSFTFGGGVPDTQYF. The CDR3 DNA follows: TGTGCCAGCAGCTTTACCTTTGGCGGGGGGGTTCCAGATACGCAGTATTTT.

This clonotype was observed a few times. The J gene is TRBJ1-6, the V gene TRBV12-3 or TRBV12-4, with D perhaps TRBD1 (5 bases). The CDR3 contains 15 residues. V lost 3 bases and J 10 bases, leaving 16 bases between the germline ends. The CDR3 protein is CASSFDPAGLSPLHF. DNA of the CDR3: TGTGCCAGCAGTTTTGATCCCGCAGGGCTGTCACCCCTCCACTTT.

V usage is TRBV6-5 and J usage is TRBJ2-1, with 9 nucleotides matching TRBD2. TRBJ2-5 explains the end of the DNA better; the J call may be wrong. The germline V gene encodes CDR1 MNHEY and CDR2 SVGAGI. The CDR3 loop spans 15 amino acids. CDR3: CASSYLSGGKETQYF. The CDR3 bases are TGTGCCAGCAGTTACCTTAGCGGGGGTAAAGAGACCCAGTACTTC.

This clonotype was seen only a few times. The chain recombines TRBV5-1 with TRBJ1-4, with TRBD1 matching 8 bases. Per the germline V gene, CDR1 is SGHRS and CDR2 is YFSETQ. The V segment lost 2 bases and the J segment 5 bases; nucleotides outside the gene matches: 8. The CDR3 has 16 amino acids. Here the CDR3 reads CASSFRGQASNEKLFF. CDR3 in DNA: TGCGCCAGCAGCTTCAGGGGACAGGCGAGCAATGAAAAACTGTTTTTT.

The rearrangement uses TRBV4-1 and TRBJ1-6; D is perhaps TRBD1 (6 bases). From germline, CDR1 is MGHRA and CDR2 YSYEKL. Trimming shortened V by 3 bases and J by 7 bases, and 10 bases separated the two germline ends. This CDR3 comprises 14 residues. For the CDR3, the DNA is TGCGCCAGCAGCCATCCAGGGGCGAATTCACCCCTCCACTTT. Protein: CASSHPGANSPLHF.